Listed here is a single T cell receptor (beta chain). Its antigen is still unknown. V dropped 4 bases and J dropped 0 bases, with 12 bases sitting between them. CDR3 length: 16 residues. CDR1 LNHDA and CDR2 SQIVND come from the germline V gene (reference sequence). The treatment here: roughly 18 received Ad26.COV2.S at low or high dose, single or two shots; about five received placebo; per-sample allocation not given. Day 63 after the first vaccine or placebo injection was the time point for sampling. Aged 18-55 years, donor was enrolled in Boston in the early 2020s. The data derive from a study of Ad26.COV2.S vaccination and SARS-CoV-2 variants. Study conclusions and caveats: Quantification of TCR breadth and depth may have yielded underestimates of total T cell responses.

Clones were sequenced by immunoSEQ multiplex PCR, and TCRdb holds only the in-frame ones, with some missing. This table has over 200,000 clones, approximately 88% appearing once. This receptor was obtained from a person between 18 and 59 years old who received the Ad26.COV2.S COVID-19 vaccine or a placebo. The V call is TRBV19, the J call TRBJ1-4, with D possibly being TRBD1 (6 bases). The source was peripheral blood, collected in a trial of Ad26.COV2.S vaccine versus placebo. The CDR3 coding sequence is TGTGCCAGTAGTACCGATACAGGGACAACTAATGAAAAACTGTTTTTT. It yields the protein CASSTDTGTTNEKLFF.